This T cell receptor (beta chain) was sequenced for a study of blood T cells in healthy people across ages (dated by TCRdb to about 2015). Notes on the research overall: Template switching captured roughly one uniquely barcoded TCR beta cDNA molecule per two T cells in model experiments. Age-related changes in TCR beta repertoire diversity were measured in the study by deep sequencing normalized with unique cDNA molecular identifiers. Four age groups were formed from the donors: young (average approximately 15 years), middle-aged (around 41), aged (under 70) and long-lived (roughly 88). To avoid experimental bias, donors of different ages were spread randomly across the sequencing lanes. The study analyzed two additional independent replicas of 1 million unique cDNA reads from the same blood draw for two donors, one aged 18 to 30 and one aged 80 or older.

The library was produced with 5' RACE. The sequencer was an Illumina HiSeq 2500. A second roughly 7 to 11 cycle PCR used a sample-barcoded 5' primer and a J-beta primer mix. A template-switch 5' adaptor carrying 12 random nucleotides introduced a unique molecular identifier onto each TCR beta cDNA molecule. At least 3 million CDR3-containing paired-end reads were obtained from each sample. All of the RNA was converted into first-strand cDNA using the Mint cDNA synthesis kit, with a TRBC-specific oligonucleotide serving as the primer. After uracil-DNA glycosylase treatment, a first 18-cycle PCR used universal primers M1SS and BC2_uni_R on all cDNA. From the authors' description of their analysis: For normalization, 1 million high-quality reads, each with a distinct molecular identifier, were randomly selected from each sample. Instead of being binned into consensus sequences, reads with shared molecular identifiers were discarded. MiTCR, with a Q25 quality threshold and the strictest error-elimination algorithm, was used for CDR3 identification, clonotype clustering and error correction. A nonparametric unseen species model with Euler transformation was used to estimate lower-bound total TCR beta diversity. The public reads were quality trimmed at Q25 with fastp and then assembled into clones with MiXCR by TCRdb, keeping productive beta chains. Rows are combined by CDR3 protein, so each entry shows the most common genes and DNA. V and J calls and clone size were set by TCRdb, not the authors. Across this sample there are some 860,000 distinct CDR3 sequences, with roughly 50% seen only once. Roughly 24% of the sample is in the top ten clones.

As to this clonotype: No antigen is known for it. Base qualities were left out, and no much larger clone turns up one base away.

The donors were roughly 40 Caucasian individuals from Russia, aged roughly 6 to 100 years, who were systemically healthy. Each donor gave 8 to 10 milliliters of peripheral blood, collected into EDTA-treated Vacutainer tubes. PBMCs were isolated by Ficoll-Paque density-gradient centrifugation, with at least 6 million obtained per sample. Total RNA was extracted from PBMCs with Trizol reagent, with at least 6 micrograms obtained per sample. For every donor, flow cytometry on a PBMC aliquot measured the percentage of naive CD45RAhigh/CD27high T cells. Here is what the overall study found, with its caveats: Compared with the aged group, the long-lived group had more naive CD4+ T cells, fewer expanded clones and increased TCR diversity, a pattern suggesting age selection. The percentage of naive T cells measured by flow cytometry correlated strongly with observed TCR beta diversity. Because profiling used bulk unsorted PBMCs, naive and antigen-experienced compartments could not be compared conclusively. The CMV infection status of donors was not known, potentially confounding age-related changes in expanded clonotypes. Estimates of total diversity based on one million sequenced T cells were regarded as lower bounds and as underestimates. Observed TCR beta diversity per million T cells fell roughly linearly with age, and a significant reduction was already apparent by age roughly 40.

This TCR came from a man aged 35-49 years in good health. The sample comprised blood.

CDR3 sequence: CASSLVWREGLGETQYF. At the DNA level, the sequence is TGTGCCAGCAGCTTAGTGTGGCGGGAGGGCCTCGGAGAGACCCAGTACTTC. This receptor chain uses TRBV11-3 and TRBJ2-5; 9 bases in the middle match TRBD2. From the cysteine up to the phenylalanine, the CDR3 has a length of 17 residues. The entry retains the CDR3 DNA only, 51 bases that are in frame from base 1. V trim: 1 base; J trim: 4 bases; unmatched bases: 10. Based on the germline V gene, the CDR1 and CDR2 sequences are SGHNT and YENEEA.